These 28 T cell receptor beta chains share one sample of origin, sequenced in a study of identical twins. One entry per CDR3 protein, called by TCRdb with MiXCR from the 5' RACE reads. The profile covers around 480,000 distinct CDR3 sequences, with around 15% appearing a single time and more than 0.8% taken by the ten largest. The data also belong to a second study, concerning yellow fever vaccine responses in identical twins.

Sequences were obtained from CD4+ T cells sorted from blood. The receptors were sampled from a woman between 18 and 29 years old in good health.

This clonotype has only a few counts. This chain uses TRBV3-1 with TRBJ2-3; D possibly corresponds to TRBD1 (6 bases). Germline values: CDR1 LGHDT, CDR2 YNNKEL (reference sequence). The CDR3 has 14 amino acids. Trimming pared 1 base from V and 3 bases from J, leaving 8 bases between. In DNA form, the CDR3 reads TGTGCCAGCAGCCAAGGGGGGCCAACAGATACGCAGTATTTT. Its protein is CASSQGGPTDTQYF.

This clonotype was detected ten times or more. The gene calls are TRBV11-2 and TRBJ2-3; D perhaps matches TRBD1 (5 bases). Trimming stripped 7 bases from V and 6 bases from J, with 17 bases between. Germline V lookup: CDR1 SGHAT, CDR2 FQNNGV. The CDR3 consists of 14 residues. Written as DNA, the CDR3 is TGTGCCAGCACCTCATGGGGCTTGTTTGATACGCAGTATTTT. Translating it yields CASTSWGLFDTQYF. Variable domain in full (rest from reference TRBV11-2 and TRBJ2-3): EAGVAQSPRYKIIEKRQSVAFWCNPISGHATLYWYQQILGQGPKLLIQFQNNGVVDDSQLPKDRFSAERLKGVDSTLKIQPAKLEDSAVYLCASTSWGLFDTQYFGPGTRLTVL.

The sample holds a few counts of this clonotype. V gene TRBV5-1 combines with J gene TRBJ2-3, with D possibly being TRBD1 or TRBD2 (5 bases each). The germline gives CDR1 SGHRS, CDR2 YFSETQ. Between the trimmed V and J ends, which lost 0 bases and 7 bases, there was a span of 12 bases. There are 14 residues in the CDR3. Here the CDR3 reads CASSLEGTQNTQYF. In DNA form, the CDR3 reads TGCGCCAGCAGCTTGGAAGGGACCCAAAATACGCAGTATTTT.

This clonotype was seen more than once but under ten times. The chain joins TRBV7-6 to TRBJ1-3; D call uncertain. The CDR3 length is 16 residues. V lost 6 bases and J lost 4, with 19 bases in between. Germline V gene lookup returns CDR1 SGHVS and CDR2 FNYEAQ. The CDR3 loop reads CASSNTPVPTGNTIYF. In DNA form, the CDR3 reads TGTGCCAGCAGTAACACCCCGGTACCAACGGGAAACACCATATATTTT.

Many counts were recorded for this clonotype. The rearrangement joins TRBV7-9 to TRBJ2-5; no reliable D call. CDR3 length equals 14 residues. Germline V gene lookup returns CDR1 SEHNR and CDR2 FQNEAQ (reference sequence). Trimming shortened V by 1 base and J by 0 bases, and 6 bases separated the two germline ends. The DNA for the CDR3 is TGTGCCAGCAGCTTAGATAGCTACCAAGAGACCCAGTACTTC. This sequence encodes CASSLDSYQETQYF.

A few counts support this clonotype. The CDR3 DNA is TGTGCCAGTAGTACGGGGACACCAGATAGCACAGATACGCAGTATTTT. This gives the protein CASSTGTPDSTDTQYF. This chain connects TRBV19 to TRBJ2-3, with a possible D match to TRBD1 (6 bases). Germline assignment: CDR1 LNHDA and CDR2 SQIVND (reference sequence). The CDR3 has 16 residues. V was shortened by 4 bases and J by 0 bases, with 14 bases between the two germline ends.

The table lists this clonotype with many counts. V is TRBV5-1 and J is TRBJ2-7; D possibly corresponds to TRBD2 (6 bases). Per the germline V gene, CDR1 is SGHRS and CDR2 is YFSETQ. The CDR3 covers 17 residues. With 0 bases removed from V and 5 bases from J, the gap between germline ends came to 21 bases. CDR3 sequence: CASSLEVAGGYVDEQYF. CDR3 DNA: TGCGCCAGCAGCTTGGAAGTAGCCGGGGGATACGTCGACGAGCAGTACTTC. The full variable domain, rest sourced from reference TRBV5-1 and TRBJ2-7, is KAGVTQTPRYLIKTRGQQVTLSCSPISGHRSVSWYQQTPGQGLQFLFEYFSETQRNKGNFPGRFSGRQFSNSRSEMNVSTLELGDSALYLCASSLEVAGGYVDEQYFGPGTRLTVT.

This chain connects TRBV28 to TRBJ2-2; 8 nucleotides line up with TRBD2. The CDR3 covers 19 residues. V was clipped by 0 bases and J by 1 base; unmatched bases: 10. Germline values: CDR1 MDHEN, CDR2 SYDVKM. The CDR3 reads CASSLWSGGAGRNTGELFF. Here the CDR3 DNA reads TGTGCCAGCAGTTTATGGTCCGGGGGGGCCGGTCGGAACACCGGGGAGCTGTTTTTT.

This clonotype has just a few counts. The rearrangement links TRBV12-3 or TRBV12-4 to TRBJ2-1; D is ambiguous. The length of the CDR3 is 13 residues. V lost 7 bases and J lost 6, with 13 bases in between. CDR3 sequence: CASTKQTSNEQFF. In DNA, the CDR3 is TGTGCCAGCACCAAGCAAACCTCCAATGAGCAGTTCTTC.

This chain uses TRBV29-1 with TRBJ2-7, with D unclear. CDR3 length: 16 residues. Germline CDR1 is SQVTM and CDR2 is ANQGSEA. V was pared by 4 bases and J by 1 base, with 20 bases between. The CDR3 region has the DNA TGCAGCGTTGGGACCTACACAAGGGCCGTTTCCTACGAGCAGTACTTC. This translates into CSVGTYTRAVSYEQYF.

The gene calls are TRBV3-1 and TRBJ2-3, with D unresolved. Trimming removed 3 bases at V and 1 base at J, with 11 bases between. There are 15 residues in the CDR3. Looked up from germline, CDR1 is LGHDT and CDR2 is YNNKEL (reference sequence). CDR3 DNA: TGTGCCAGCAGCCATCAAAGTTGGGGCACAGATACGCAGTATTTT. As protein: CASSHQSWGTDTQYF.

This clonotype came up a few times. The V gene is TRBV3-1, the J gene TRBJ1-4; TRBD1 aligns across 8 bases. The germline gives CDR1 LGHDT, CDR2 YNNKEL (reference sequence). After removal of 5 bases from V and 7 bases from J, the junction contained 12 bases not matched to a gene. This CDR3 spans 16 amino acids. The CDR3 spells CASSYRSSGGSEKLFF. CDR3 DNA sequence: TGTGCCAGCAGCTATCGATCCTCAGGGGGCTCTGAAAAACTGTTTTTT. The complete variable domain, with remaining parts taken from reference TRBV3-1 and TRBJ1-4, reads DTAVSQTPKYLVTQMGNDKSIKCEQNLGHDTMYWYKQDSKKFLKIMFSYNNKELIINETVPNRFSPKSPDKAHLNLHINSLELGDSAVYFCASSYRSSGGSEKLFFGSGTQLSVL.

V usage is TRBV5-8 and J usage is TRBJ2-3; either TRBD1 or TRBD2 may fit D (6 bases each). From germline, CDR1 is SGHTS and CDR2 YDEGEE. V was cut by 4 bases and J by 0 bases, with 18 bases left in between. The CDR3 extends over 17 amino acids. This CDR3 is CASSPNWGAFSTDTQYF. The CDR3 bases are TGTGCCAGCAGCCCTAATTGGGGGGCCTTCAGCACAGATACGCAGTATTTT.

This sequence joins TRBV20-1 and TRBJ2-1, with D possibly TRBD2 on 5 matching bases. Per germline, CDR1 DFQATT and CDR2 SNEGSKA (reference sequence). The ends were cut back, 2 bases at V and 8 bases at J, with 13 bases in the middle. This CDR3 contains 13 residues. DNA of the CDR3: TGCAGTGCTAGACTCCCCTATAGCGATGAGCAGTTCTTC. Encoded protein: CSARLPYSDEQFF.

Only a few counts were recorded for this clonotype. This chain uses TRBV5-1 with TRBJ2-7; 9 bases line up with TRBD1. This CDR3 spans 14 amino acids. After removal of 0 bases from V and 4 bases from J, the junction contained 2 bases not matched to a gene. Germline V gene sequence: CDR1 SGHRS, CDR2 YFSETQ. CDR3 DNA: TGCGCCAGCAGCTTGGGCGGACAGGGGTACGAGCAGTACTTC. Its protein product is CASSLGGQGYEQYF.

This clonotype was counted many times. This chain connects TRBV12-3 or TRBV12-4 to TRBJ2-7, with D tentatively TRBD1 (6 bases). This CDR3 region has 13 residues. V was trimmed by 3 bases and J by 4 bases, leaving 10 bases between them. CDR3 sequence reads: CASSFGQLYEQYF. The CDR3, as DNA: TGTGCCAGCAGTTTCGGACAGCTGTACGAGCAGTACTTC.

The chain joins TRBV29-1 to TRBJ2-5, with TRBD2 as a possible D gene (5 bases). The CDR3 covers 12 residues. With 7 bases removed from V and 5 bases from J, the gap between germline ends came to 14 bases. Germline loops: CDR1 SQVTM, CDR2 ANQGSEA. Here the CDR3 DNA reads TGCAGCGCCTGGCCAGGCGGGGAGACCCAGTACTTC. Its protein is CSAWPGGETQYF.

The chain is built from TRBV21-1 and TRBJ2-5; TRBD1, the D gene given by the table, was not confirmed from the DNA. TRBV21-1 is classified as a pseudogene. The CDR3 is 14 residues long. CDR3 region: CASSGRGKGETQYF. In DNA, the CDR3 is TGTGCCAGCAGCGGACGGGGTAAAGGAGAGACCCAGTACTTC.

The table lists this clonotype with a few counts. V usage is TRBV20-1 and J usage is TRBJ2-3; D uncertain. Trimming took 1 base from V and 1 from J, leaving 9 bases between them. Germline V CDR1 and CDR2: DFQATT, SNEGSKA (reference sequence). This CDR3 has 14 amino acids. The DNA for the CDR3 is TGCAGTGCTAGAGTATCTGCCCGCACAGATACGCAGTATTTT. It translates to CSARVSARTDTQYF.

This clonotype was seen a few times. This chain uses TRBV6-1 with TRBJ2-7; D possibly corresponds to TRBD2 (6 bases). This CDR3 region has 14 residues. V gave up 6 bases and J gave up 2 bases, with 14 bases separating them. Germline values: CDR1 MNHNS, CDR2 SASEGT. The CDR3 protein is CASRFSGNTYEQYF. CDR3 sequence (DNA): TGTGCCAGCAGGTTTAGCGGAAATACCTACGAGCAGTACTTC.

This clonotype was detected a few times. The chain links TRBV6-6 to TRBJ2-3; TRBD2 aligns across 12 bases. With V trimmed by 5 bases and J by 14 bases, 2 bases remained unmatched. CDR1 and CDR2 from the germline V gene are MNHNY and SVGAGI (reference sequence). This CDR3 contains 11 residues. The CDR3 reads CASSPGLAGYF. Here the CDR3 DNA reads TGTGCCAGCAGTCCGGGACTAGCGGGGTATTTT.

Only a few counts were recorded for this clonotype. The genes are TRBV20-1 and TRBJ2-7, with a tentative D call TRBD2 (6 bases). This CDR3 is built from 17 residues. The germline V gene encodes CDR1 DFQATT and CDR2 SNEGSKA (reference sequence). V was clipped by 5 bases and J by 4 bases, with 27 bases between them. CDR3 amino acids: CSAQPPLSDGSRYEQYF. The CDR3 nucleotides are TGCAGTGCTCAACCCCCCCTTTCCGACGGGAGTCGGTACGAGCAGTACTTC.

The table lists this clonotype with a few counts. The chain joins TRBV6-5 to TRBJ2-3; TRBD2 aligns across 11 bases. Germline-derived CDR1 and CDR2 are MNHEY and SVGAGI. The CDR3 is 15 residues long. The V and J ends lost 4 bases and 8 bases, in that order; junction bases with no gene match: 8. As DNA, the CDR3 is TGTGCCAGCAGTTCCTTAGCGGGGGGGCCAGGTACGCAGTATTTT. Amino acid sequence: CASSSLAGGPGTQYF.

This clonotype has just a few counts. V is TRBV5-1 and J is TRBJ2-3; D is perhaps TRBD2 (7 bases). V shed 0 bases and J shed 2 bases, with 19 bases lying between them. The CDR3 extends over 18 amino acids. The germline gives CDR1 SGHRS, CDR2 YFSETQ. In DNA form, the CDR3 reads TGCGCCAGCAGCTTGGTTCAGCGGGACACAAACATCACAGATACGCAGTATTTT. Its translation is CASSLVQRDTNITDTQYF.

This chain uses TRBV30 with TRBJ2-7, with D maybe TRBD1 (5 bases). CDR1 is GTSNPN and CDR2 is SVGIG in the germline V gene (reference sequence). V was clipped by 4 bases and J by 1 base, with 8 bases between them. The length of the CDR3 is 12 residues. CDR3 DNA sequence: TGTGCCTGGAATCAGGGATCCTACGAGCAGTACTTC. Translating it yields CAWNQGSYEQYF. Complete variable domain (other parts from reference TRBV30 and TRBJ2-7): SQTIHQWPATLVQPVGSPLSLECTVEGTSNPNLYWYRQAAGRGLQLLFYSVGIGQISSEVPQNLSASRPQDRQFILSSKKLLLSDSGFYLCAWNQGSYEQYFGPGTRLTVT.

The rearrangement uses TRBV7-2 and TRBJ2-5; D unresolved. The CDR3 is 13 residues long. Germline CDR1 SGHTA, CDR2 FQGNSA. V lost 5 bases and J 2 bases, leaving 9 bases between the germline ends. DNA of the CDR3: TGTGCCAGCAGCCAAAGGCAGCAAGAGACCCAGTACTTC. Protein: CASSQRQQETQYF.

This clonotype was counted a few times. The rearrangement uses TRBV6-1 and TRBJ2-7; D remains ambiguous. Trimming took off 7 bases at V and 4 bases at J, with 11 bases between the two ends. The CDR3 length is 12 residues. Germline loops: CDR1 MNHNS, CDR2 SASEGT. The CDR3 sequence: CASKAGYYEQYF. The DNA for the CDR3 is TGTGCCAGCAAAGCTGGTTATTACGAGCAGTACTTC.

The CDR3 spells CSARDAQIYTDTQYF. The CDR3 nucleotides read TGCAGTGCTAGAGACGCGCAAATCTACACAGATACGCAGTATTTT. The V call is TRBV20-1, the J call TRBJ2-3; D unclear. The length of the CDR3 is 15 residues. V was clipped by 0 bases and J by 2 bases, with 12 bases between them. The germline V gene has CDR1 DFQATT and CDR2 SNEGSKA (reference sequence).